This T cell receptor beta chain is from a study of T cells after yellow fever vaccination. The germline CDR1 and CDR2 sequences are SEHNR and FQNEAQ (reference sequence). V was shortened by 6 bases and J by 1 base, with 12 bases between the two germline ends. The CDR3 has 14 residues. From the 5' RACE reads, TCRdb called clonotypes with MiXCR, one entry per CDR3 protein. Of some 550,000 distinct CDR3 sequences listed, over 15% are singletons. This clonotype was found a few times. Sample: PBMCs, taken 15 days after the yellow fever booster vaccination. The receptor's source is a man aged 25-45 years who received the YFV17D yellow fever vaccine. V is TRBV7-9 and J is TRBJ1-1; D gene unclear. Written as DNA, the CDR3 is TGTGCCAGCAGTCACAACGCAGAGAACACTGAAGCTTTCTTT. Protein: CASSHNAENTEAFF.